This T cell receptor (beta chain) was profiled in a study of T-cell reconstitution after alpha-beta-depleted transplantation in children. Whole-study results and caveats: High day-60 TCRbeta diversity in some patients came from surviving recipient T cells and thymic progenitors.

This clonotype occurred many times. No antigen is known for it. A library of TCRbeta sequences, prepared with unique molecular identifiers, was generated. TCRdb independently ran MiXCR on the PCR reads; one entry per CDR3 protein. The sample holds about 1,000,000 distinct CDR3 sequences, roughly 29% seen once. CDR1 is SGHTA, CDR2 FQGNSA, per germline. The CDR3 totals 15 residues. J gave up 5 bases and V 1 base, and 4 bases lay outside the gene matches. The clonotype was recovered from a boy younger than two who had a stem cell transplant for SCID, so the T cells may come from the graft donor. Specimen: PBMCs, mostly from graft donor cells, collected 360 days after TCRalphabeta/CD19-depleted stem cell transplant. V gene TRBV7-2 combines with J gene TRBJ2-2; 7 nucleotides match TRBD2. In DNA form, the CDR3 reads TGTGCCAGCAGCTTAGGGGGGGGGACTACCGGGGAGCTGTTTTTT. Protein: CASSLGGGTTGELFF.